This entry is about one TCR beta chain. Antigen unknown. The CDR3 has 11 residues. V gave up 5 bases and J gave up 3 bases, with 5 bases separating them. CDR1 is GTSNPN, CDR2 SVGIG, per germline (reference sequence). This entry is derived from a study of cytomegalovirus exposure and HLA in healthy donors. Study-level points and caveats: In a later analysis, compared with equally common non-associated chains, HLA-associated beta chains were more expanded. In a later analysis, TCR association rates varied by HLA locus: DRB1 most, HLA-C fewest. Segments of the TCR beta V type were, in most cases, productive about 87% or about 30% of the time in an earlier analysis.

It was with 60 Vbeta and 13 Jbeta primers that the PCR ran. Using immunoSEQ multiplex PCR, the repertoire was profiled, and TCRdb retains in-frame clones only, with some absent. In the table there are about 240,000 clones, about 80% of which are singletons. The sample was PBMCs. The clonotype was recovered from a woman between 35 and 50 years old in good health and CMV-seropositive. The V and J genes are TRBV30 and TRBJ1-3; D remains unclear. This CDR3 is CAWDFGNTIYF. CDR3 bases: TGTGCCTGGGACTTTGGAAACACCATATATTTT.